The next 30 T cell receptor beta chains were all read from a single sample in a study of T cells in Graves' hyperthyroidism and ophthalmopathy. The source material, RNA transcripts, was used to amplify TCR beta CDR3 regions. In the first-round RT-PCR of the TCR CDR3, the HTBI primer set was used. TCRdb redid the calling of the multiplex PCR reads with MiXCR, one entry per CDR3 protein. The data contain fewer than 650,000 distinct CDR3 sequences, 11% to 15% of them singletons. The source material was blood. The source of these receptors is a woman aged 35 to 49 with Graves' hyperthyroidism.

The chain employs TRBV5-1 and TRBJ2-1; D possibly matches TRBD1 or TRBD2 (6 bases each). The V end lost 0 bases, the J end lost 3 bases, and 13 bases lay between the germline ends. This CDR3 region has 16 residues. Germline CDR1 reads SGHRS; CDR2 reads YFSETQ. DNA for the CDR3: TGCGCCAGCAGCTTGGGGGGGCGGGGTTTCTACAATGAGCAGTTCTTC. It is translated as CASSLGGRGFYNEQFF.

This clonotype was seen repeatedly, ten times or more. J is TRBJ2-5 and V is TRBV2; D is undetermined. Germline V gives CDR1 SNHLY, CDR2 FYNNEI. This CDR3 region has 11 residues. The V and J ends lost 1 base and 3 bases respectively, with 0 bases between them. The CDR3 loop reads CASSEEETQYF. The CDR3 bases are TGTGCCAGCAGTGAAGAAGAGACCCAGTACTTC.

As to this clonotype: A much more abundant neighbour one base away suggests this may be a read error. The chain links TRBV20-1 to TRBJ2-1; 12 bases map to TRBD2. Germline values: CDR1 DFQATT, CDR2 SNEGSKA (reference sequence). CDR3 size: 14 residues. The trim removed 1 base at V and 10 bases at J, leaving 5 bases unmatched. CDR3 protein: CSARVGTSGLEQFF. CDR3 sequence (DNA): TGCAGTGCTAGAGTCGGGACTAGCGGGCTCGAGCAGTTCTTC.

Here the CDR3 reads CASSKIAGGPYTGELFF. The CDR3 DNA is TGTGCCAGCAGTAAAATAGCGGGAGGGCCCTACACCGGGGAGCTGTTTTTT. This sequence joins TRBV2 and TRBJ2-2; TRBD2 matches 11 bases. Germline assignment: CDR1 SNHLY and CDR2 FYNNEI. The J segment lost 3 bases and the V segment lost 5 bases, leaving 8 bases of the junction unmatched. The CDR3 sequence is 17 residues long.

This clonotype has a count of ten or more. The chain combines TRBV7-6 with TRBJ2-2; D perhaps matches TRBD2 (5 bases). The V and J ends lost 10 bases and 0 bases respectively, with 12 bases between them. The CDR3 extends over 14 amino acids. In germline, CDR1 is SGHVS, CDR2 FNYEAQ. The CDR3 spells CATQRSANTGELFF. The DNA of the CDR3 is TGTGCCACCCAGCGGAGCGCGAACACCGGGGAGCTGTTTTTT.

The rearrangement uses TRBV7-9 and TRBJ2-1; D unresolved. This CDR3 has 18 amino acids. V shed 2 bases and J shed 0 bases, with 17 bases lying between them. Germline V gene lookup returns CDR1 SEHNR and CDR2 FQNEAQ (reference sequence). Here the CDR3 DNA reads TGTGCCAGCAGCTTATCGCCGCATTGGTTCAGCTCCTACAATGAGCAGTTCTTC. This sequence encodes CASSLSPHWFSSYNEQFF. Full variable domain (rest looked up from reference TRBV7-9 and TRBJ2-1): DTGVSQNPRHKITKRGQNVTFRCDPISEHNRLYWYRQTLGQGPEFLTYFQNEAQLEKSRLLSDRFSAERPKGSFSTLEIQRTEQGDSAMYLCASSLSPHWFSSYNEQFFGPGTRLTVL.

In this sample, this clonotype turned up a few times. V and J are TRBV6-1 and TRBJ2-1; D is unclear. CDR1 is MNHNS, CDR2 SASEGT, per germline. This CDR3 comprises 12 residues. Trimming stripped 8 bases from V and 9 bases from J, with 14 bases between. CDR3 sequence: CASGRTWGEQFF. In DNA, the CDR3 is TGTGCCAGCGGCCGAACATGGGGTGAGCAGTTCTTC.

Many counts were recorded for this clonotype. The chain joins TRBV27 to TRBJ1-6, with D possibly TRBD1 on 6 matching bases. Germline V gives CDR1 MNHEY, CDR2 SMNVEV (reference sequence). The CDR3 contains 14 residues. The V end lost 5 bases, the J end lost 10 bases, and 15 bases lay between the germline ends. The CDR3 sequence: CASSQQGIMSPLHF. The CDR3 bases are TGTGCCAGCAGTCAACAGGGTATTATGTCACCCCTCCACTTT.

This clonotype was recorded many times. V usage is TRBV7-9 and J usage is TRBJ2-7; D gene uncertain. Germline V lookup: CDR1 SEHNR, CDR2 FQNEAQ (reference sequence). V gave up 2 bases and J gave up 3 bases, with 14 bases separating them. This CDR3 contains 15 residues. The CDR3 nucleotides read TGTGCCAGCAGCTTAATGACCTGGCCCCACTACGAGCAGTACTTC. Residues: CASSLMTWPHYEQYF.

This clonotype came up a few times. The V and J genes are TRBV6-1 and TRBJ1-2; TRBD1 matches 10 bases. V lost 8 bases and J lost 5; bases outside the gene matches: 14. The length of the CDR3 is 16 residues. The germline gives CDR1 MNHNS, CDR2 SASEGT. The DNA of the CDR3 is TGTGCCAGCGGTCCCGGGACAGGGGCCACCGGGTATGGCTACACCTTC. It codes for CASGPGTGATGYGYTF.

This clonotype appeared a few times. The chain recombines TRBV9 with TRBJ2-1; a weak D match, TRBD1 (6 bases). This CDR3 has 14 amino acids. Trimming pared 4 bases from V and 1 base from J, leaving 9 bases between. Germline assignment: CDR1 SGDLS and CDR2 YYNGEE. CDR3 protein: CASSPGQSYNEQFF. The CDR3 DNA reads as TGTGCCAGCAGCCCCGGACAGTCCTACAATGAGCAGTTCTTC.

There are a few counts of this clonotype. CDR3 in amino acids: CASSLADGLFMNTGELFF. Written as DNA, the CDR3 is TGTGCCAGCAGCTTGGCCGATGGGCTTTTCATGAACACCGGGGAGCTGTTTTTT. The V gene is TRBV5-5, the J gene TRBJ2-2; D uncertain. CDR3 length: 18 amino acids. Germline assignment: CDR1 SGHKS and CDR2 YYEKEE (reference sequence). With 0 bases removed from V and 1 base from J, the gap between germline ends came to 16 bases.

The chain uses TRBV20-1 and TRBJ2-3, with TRBD2 matching over 16 bases. The V segment lost 0 bases and the J segment 5 bases; nucleotides outside the gene matches: 5. Germline loops: CDR1 DFQATT, CDR2 SNEGSKA (reference sequence). The CDR3 is 17 residues long. In DNA, the CDR3 is TGCAGTGCTAGAGAAACCGGGACTAGCGGGAGGGGAGATACGCAGTATTTT. It encodes CSARETGTSGRGDTQYF.

This clonotype was counted at least ten times. V is TRBV28 and J is TRBJ2-3, with D maybe TRBD2 (5 bases). The V end lost 5 bases, the J end lost 0 bases, and 9 bases lay between the germline ends. This CDR3 spans 14 amino acids. Germline V gives CDR1 MDHEN, CDR2 SYDVKM. CDR3 amino acids: CASSGSGSTDTQYF. In DNA form, the CDR3 reads TGTGCCAGCAGTGGGAGCGGTAGCACAGATACGCAGTATTTT. The entire variable domain, with the rest obtained from reference TRBV28 and TRBJ2-3, is as follows: DVKVTQSSRYLVKRTGEKVFLECVQDMDHENMFWYRQDPGLGLRLIYFSYDVKMKEKGDIPEGYSVSREKKERFSLILESASTNQTSMYLCASSGSGSTDTQYFGPGTRLTVL.

This clonotype was observed at least ten times. The chain has TRBV30 and TRBJ1-4, with 7 bases fitting TRBD1. In germline, CDR1 is GTSNPN, CDR2 SVGIG (reference sequence). The CDR3 extends over 14 amino acids. The J segment lost 7 bases and the V segment lost 4 bases, leaving 9 bases of the junction unmatched. CDR3 loop: CAWNRIGTAEKLFF. CDR3 sequence (DNA): TGTGCCTGGAATCGAATAGGGACAGCTGAAAAACTGTTTTTT.

The chain links TRBV4-1 to TRBJ1-1; D is unresolved. The V and J ends lost 5 bases and 4 bases respectively, with 11 bases between them. CDR1 and CDR2 from the germline V gene are MGHRA and YSYEKL. The CDR3 consists of 13 residues. This chain's CDR3 is CASSITLFTEAFF. CDR3 nucleotide sequence: TGCGCCAGCAGCATTACGCTTTTCACTGAAGCTTTCTTT.

This rearrangement joins TRBV20-1 to TRBJ2-3; D uncertain. This CDR3 spans 14 amino acids. Germline-derived CDR1 and CDR2 are DFQATT and SNEGSKA (reference sequence). V lost 0 bases to trimming and J lost 2 bases, with 9 bases between them. Here the CDR3 DNA reads TGCAGTGCTAGAGATCTACAGCCCACAGATACGCAGTATTTT. Translated: CSARDLQPTDTQYF.

This clonotype occurred many times. This chain uses TRBV5-1 with TRBJ2-7; D might be TRBD2 (7 bases). This CDR3 contains 14 residues. The germline V and J ends were trimmed by 6 bases and 5 bases, with 18 bases remaining between them. Germline CDR1 and CDR2: SGHRS and YFSETQ. The CDR3 loop reads CASKGGQGIHEQYF. The CDR3 nucleotides read TGCGCCAGCAAGGGGGGGCAGGGAATCCACGAGCAGTACTTC.

The chain employs TRBV11-2 and TRBJ2-3; the D is unclear. The germline V gene encodes CDR1 SGHAT and CDR2 FQNNGV. This CDR3 is built from 14 residues. The V and J ends lost 5 bases and 0 bases respectively, with 9 bases between them. The DNA of the CDR3 is TGTGCCAGCAGCCATGCGCGGAGCACAGATACGCAGTATTTT. This translates into CASSHARSTDTQYF.

Remarks on this clonotype: The junction and the germline gene differ at one end; a read error may be behind it. J is TRBJ2-2 and V is TRBV7-2; no firm D call. CDR3 size: 13 residues. Germline V gene lookup returns CDR1 SGHTA and CDR2 FQGNSA. For the CDR3, the DNA is TGTGCCAGTAGCTTATTCTTCGGCGGGGAGCTGTTTTTT. As protein: CASSLFFGGELFF. The full variable domain, completed using reference TRBV7-2 and TRBJ2-2, is GAGVSQSPSNKVTEKGKDVELRCDPISGHTALYWYRQSLGQGLEFLIYFQGNSAPDKSGLPSDRFSAERTGGSVSTLTIQRTQQEDSAVYLCASSLFFGGELFFGEGSRLTVL.

This clonotype was picked up a small number of times. V gene TRBV20-1 combines with J gene TRBJ2-1; weak D call: TRBD2 (5 bases). CDR3 length equals 13 residues. Per germline, CDR1 DFQATT and CDR2 SNEGSKA (reference sequence). The V end lost 3 bases, the J end lost 6 bases, and 12 bases lay between the germline ends. In nucleotides, the CDR3 is TGCAGTGCTAGTCTGGCTAGCCTCAATGAGCAGTTCTTC. This encodes CSASLASLNEQFF.

This clonotype was recorded at least ten times. The J gene is TRBJ2-1, the V gene TRBV5-6; the D is unclear. Deletions cut 0 bases from V and 6 bases from J, with 16 bases between. Germline CDR1 SGHDT, CDR2 YYEEEE. The CDR3 extends over 16 amino acids. CDR3 sequence reads: CASSLGGMELVNEQFF. DNA for the CDR3: TGTGCCAGCAGCTTGGGGGGAATGGAATTGGTCAATGAGCAGTTCTTC.

This clonotype was found a few times. This rearrangement joins TRBV4-1 to TRBJ1-1; TRBD1 might be the D (6 bases). The ends were cut back, 0 bases at V and 7 bases at J, with 18 bases in the middle. The CDR3 covers 16 residues. Germline CDR1 and CDR2: MGHRA and YSYEKL. The CDR3 nucleotides read TGCGCCAGCAGCCAAGATCGACGGGGGGCGCGTAATGAAGCTTTCTTT. This gives the protein CASSQDRRGARNEAFF.

This clonotype was counted at least ten times. The rearrangement uses TRBV2 and TRBJ1-1; 9 bases are shared with TRBD1. The CDR3 loop spans 13 amino acids. Trimming took 9 bases from V and 2 from J; bases not matched to a gene: 4. Germline assignment: CDR1 SNHLY and CDR2 FYNNEI. CDR3: CASLGQGNTEAFF. CDR3 in DNA: TGTGCCAGTCTGGGACAGGGTAACACTGAAGCTTTCTTT.

This clonotype showed up many times. J is TRBJ2-7 and V is TRBV6-1; 10 bases are a match to TRBD1. The CDR3 is 17 residues long. V lost 7 bases, J lost 4 bases, and 16 bases stayed unmatched. The germline V gene has CDR1 MNHNS and CDR2 SASEGT. The CDR3 is CASTERGSGQGFYEQYF. DNA for the CDR3: TGTGCCAGCACCGAAAGGGGGTCGGGACAGGGGTTTTACGAGCAGTACTTC.

A remark on this clonotype: This is likely an artifact of a read error, given a far larger clone one base away. This sequence joins TRBV11-2 and TRBJ2-5, with 8 bases matching TRBD1. This CDR3 comprises 13 residues. From germline, CDR1 is SGHAT and CDR2 FQNNGV. This CDR3 is CANSLGQGETQYF. The CDR3 DNA is TGTGCCAACAGCTTAGGACAGGGAGAGACCCAGTACTTC. The whole variable domain, remainder taken from reference TRBV11-2 and TRBJ2-5, is EAGVAQSPRYKIIEKRQSVAFWCNPISGHATLYWYQQILGQGPKLLIQFQNNGVVDDSQLPKDRFSAERLKGVDSTLKIQPAKLEDSAVYLCANSLGQGETQYFGPGTRLLVL.

J is TRBJ2-7 and V is TRBV20-1; a weak D match, TRBD1 (5 bases). The germline V gene encodes CDR1 DFQATT and CDR2 SNEGSKA (reference sequence). CDR3 length equals 12 residues. The V end lost 6 bases, the J end lost 4 bases, and 13 bases lay between the germline ends. The CDR3 nucleotides read TGCAGTGCCACAGGCCCCCAATACGAGCAGTACTTC. It yields the protein CSATGPQYEQYF.

This clonotype has more than one count but fewer than ten. The chain uses TRBV6-2 or TRBV6-3 and TRBJ2-5; D ambiguous. The CDR3 extends over 14 amino acids. CDR1 and CDR2 (germline): MNHEY, SVGEGT. V dropped 7 bases and J dropped 5 bases, with 17 bases sitting between them. The DNA for the CDR3 is TGTGCCAGCACCTTAGATCCGGACGGGGAGACCCAGTACTTC. It codes for CASTLDPDGETQYF.

Details on this clonotype: This clone may be a read error of a much larger clone one base away. The chain combines TRBV9 with TRBJ2-3; tentatively, D is TRBD1 (5 bases). The germline gives CDR1 SGDLS, CDR2 YYNGEE. The CDR3 runs 13 residues. CDR3 nucleotides: TGTGCCAGCAGCGTCAGGGAAACAGGTACGCAGTATTTT. Translation: CASSVRETGTQYF.

This clonotype was seen ten or more times. The V call is TRBV10-3, the J call TRBJ2-1; weak D call: TRBD2 (5 bases). The CDR3 totals 14 residues. The V gene's germline CDR1 is ENHRY and CDR2 SYGVKD. V lost 4 bases to trimming and J lost 5 bases, with 12 bases between them. The CDR3 here is CAISVAGQHNEQFF. CDR3 coding DNA: TGTGCCATCAGTGTCGCGGGCCAACACAATGAGCAGTTCTTC.